One and the same sample provided the 20 T cell receptor beta chains below, sequenced in a study of shared clonotypes between healthy human individuals. Here immunoSEQ multiplex PCR was the method, and the copy in TCRdb shows in-frame clones only, minus some. The profile covers some 2,000,000 clones, with 90% to 95% appearing a single time and more than 0.1% taken by the ten largest. Sequencing was performed on naive CD4+ T cells sorted from blood. Sample subset: CD45RA+ positively selected. These receptors all come from a man between 18 and 29 years old in good health.

This clone was found once. This chain connects TRBV30 to TRBJ2-3; no reliable D call. V was shortened by 8 bases and J by 0 bases, with 9 bases between the two germline ends. This CDR3 is 12 amino acids long. Germline CDR1 is GTSNPN and CDR2 is SVGIG (reference sequence). CDR3 region: CAGVGSTDTQYF. CDR3 nucleotide sequence: TGTGCCGGGGTCGGGAGCACAGATACGCAGTATTTT.

The gene calls are TRBV5-5 and TRBJ2-7, with D maybe TRBD2 (6 bases). V lost 4 bases, J lost 2 bases, and 13 bases lay in between. The CDR3 sequence is 14 residues long. The germline CDR1 and CDR2 sequences are SGHKS and YYEKEE (reference sequence). CDR3 protein: CASSAGSLAYEQYF. The CDR3 coding sequence is TGTGCCAGCAGCGCCGGGAGCTTAGCCTACGAGCAGTACTTC. Using reference TRBV5-5 and TRBJ2-7 for the parts outside the CDR3, the full variable domain is DAGVTQSPTHLIKTRGQQVTLRCSPISGHKSVSWYQQVLGQGPQFIFQYYEKEERGRGNFPDRFSARQFPNYSSELNVNALLLGDSALYLCASSAGSLAYEQYFGPGTRLTVT.

The chain links TRBV5-6 to TRBJ2-7; 9 nucleotides agree with TRBD1. The germline CDR1 and CDR2 sequences are SGHDT and YYEEEE. V was pared by 3 bases and J by 5 bases, with 3 bases of the junction left unmatched. This CDR3 contains 13 residues. This CDR3 reads CASSYRGLNEQYF. The DNA for the CDR3 is TGTGCCAGCAGCTACAGGGGGCTTAACGAGCAGTACTTC.

The CDR3 loop reads CASSDPSGSRSSYNEQFF. The CDR3 nucleotides are TGTGCCAGCAGTGATCCTAGCGGGAGCCGGAGCTCCTACAATGAGCAGTTCTTC. The V call is TRBV25-1, the J call TRBJ2-1, with 10 positions matching TRBD2. V lost 3 bases, J lost 0 bases, and 8 bases stayed unmatched. The germline V gene encodes CDR1 MGHDK and CDR2 SYGVNS. CDR3 length equals 18 residues.

The V gene is TRBV7-9, the J gene TRBJ2-2; 9 bases map to TRBD1. This CDR3 is 16 amino acids long. Trimming removed 5 bases from V and 3 bases from J; junction bases left unmatched: 7. Germline loops: CDR1 SEHNR, CDR2 FQNEAQ (reference sequence). CDR3 amino acids: CASSLGQGGDTGELFF. Written as DNA, the CDR3 is TGTGCCAGCAGCCTGGGACAGGGCGGCGACACCGGGGAGCTGTTTTTT.

This clone showed up just once. The chain couples TRBV7-2 to TRBJ2-7; a weak D match, TRBD1 (5 bases). The CDR3 spans 15 residues. V was clipped by 0 bases and J by 6 bases, with 15 bases between them. Germline V gene data show CDR1 as SGHTA and CDR2 as FQGNSA. The CDR3 here is CASSLALSGNREQYF. The DNA of the CDR3 is TGTGCCAGCAGCTTAGCATTGTCAGGGAATCGCGAGCAGTACTTC.

Points on this clone: This sample also contains other DNA sequences that code for the same CDR3. The J gene is TRBJ1-2, the V gene TRBV20-1; D is unresolved. The CDR3 has 11 residues. With 2 bases removed from V and 5 bases from J, the gap between germline ends came to 6 bases. Germline lookup yields CDR1 DFQATT and CDR2 SNEGSKA (reference sequence). The CDR3 sequence: CSARSVYGYTF. The CDR3, as DNA: TGCAGTGCTAGATCCGTTTATGGCTACACCTTC.

The chain carries TRBV2 and TRBJ1-5, with TRBD1 as a possible D gene (6 bases). The CDR3 has 18 residues. Germline V gives CDR1 SNHLY, CDR2 FYNNEI. V gave up 6 bases and J gave up 0 bases, with 21 bases separating them. The CDR3 sequence: CASRSGTTPTYSNQPQHF. As DNA, the CDR3 is TGTGCCAGCAGATCCGGGACAACCCCAACTTATAGCAATCAGCCCCAGCATTTT.

DNA of the CDR3: TGCACCAGCATCCCGACTAGCGGGGGGGTACAAGAGACCCAGTACTTC. This translates into CTSIPTSGGVQETQYF. This chain joins TRBV1 and TRBJ2-5; TRBD2 was called by the table and not checked on the DNA. TRBV1 is reported as a pseudogene. This CDR3 region has 16 residues.

As to this clone: Additional DNA sequences in this sample encode the identical CDR3. DNA of the CDR3: TGTGCCAGCAGCTTAGCACAGGGCAATCAGCCCCAGCATTTT. Translation: CASSLAQGNQPQHF. The J gene is TRBJ1-5, the V gene TRBV7-2; D possibly corresponds to TRBD1 (5 bases). Trimming took off 0 bases at V and 2 bases at J, with 5 bases between the two ends. CDR3 length: 14 amino acids. Germline V gives CDR1 SGHTA, CDR2 FQGNSA.

CDR3 loop: CASSVRGTEAFF. For the CDR3, the DNA is TGTGCCAGCAGTGTTAGGGGCACTGAAGCTTTCTTT. V gene TRBV6-1 combines with J gene TRBJ1-1, with D possibly TRBD1 on 5 matching bases. Deletions cut 4 bases from V and 4 bases from J, with 7 bases between. Looked up from germline, CDR1 is MNHNS and CDR2 is SASEGT. This CDR3 comprises 12 residues.

In its sample, this clone was seen once. This rearrangement joins TRBV6-1 to TRBJ1-5, with D uncertain. Germline CDR1 reads MNHNS; CDR2 reads SASEGT. V was clipped by 3 bases and J by 11 bases, with 11 bases between them. This CDR3 has 12 amino acids. This CDR3 reads CASSDSGVAQHF. The CDR3, as DNA: TGTGCCAGCAGTGATTCCGGGGTAGCCCAGCATTTT.

This clone appeared once. This chain links TRBV20-1 with TRBJ2-7; no clear D gene. Between the trimmed V and J ends, which lost 7 bases and 4 bases, there was a span of 5 bases. CDR3 length: 9 residues. Germline V CDR1 and CDR2: DFQATT, SNEGSKA (reference sequence). The CDR3 sequence is CSVLYEQYF. CDR3 DNA: TGCAGTGTACTTTACGAGCAGTACTTC.

Regarding this clone: Other DNA sequences in this specimen translate into the identical CDR3. This sequence joins TRBV29-1 and TRBJ2-2, with D uncertain. V lost 4 bases, J lost 1 base, and 4 bases lay in between. Germline V gives CDR1 SQVTM, CDR2 ANQGSEA. The CDR3 spans 12 residues. CDR3 nucleotide sequence: TGCAGCGTTGGTCGGAACACCGGGGAGCTGTTTTTT. Its translation: CSVGRNTGELFF.

The rearrangement joins TRBV5-6 to TRBJ2-3, with 11 nucleotides matching TRBD1. The V gene end was trimmed by 4 bases and the J gene end by 4 bases; junction bases not matched to a gene: 5. The CDR3 totals 15 residues. The V gene's germline CDR1 is SGHDT and CDR2 YYEEEE. For the CDR3, the DNA is TGTGCCAGCAGCCCGGACAGGGGGCGATCAGATACGCAGTATTTT. Translated, it gives CASSPDRGRSDTQYF.

The V and J genes are TRBV28 and TRBJ2-7, with TRBD1 matching over 9 bases. Germline loops: CDR1 MDHEN, CDR2 SYDVKM. Losses at the gene ends were 5 bases for V and 2 bases for J; bases not matched to a gene: 4. The CDR3 has 14 amino acids. The CDR3 sequence: CASSVGQGPYEQYF. In DNA, the CDR3 is TGTGCCAGCAGTGTGGGACAGGGACCCTACGAGCAGTACTTC.

Worth noting for this clone: Other DNA sequences in the sample encode the same CDR3. The chain employs TRBV5-1 and TRBJ2-3; 8 bases are shared with TRBD2. The CDR3 consists of 14 residues. The germline V gene has CDR1 SGHRS and CDR2 YFSETQ. The V and J ends lost 4 bases and 4 bases, in that order; junction bases with no gene match: 5. CDR3: CASSLSGGADTQYF. The CDR3 DNA sequence: TGCGCCAGCAGCCTTTCCGGGGGGGCAGATACGCAGTATTTT.

The DNA for the CDR3 is TGTGCCAGCAGTGAGCCGATGACAGGGCCCACTGAAGCTTTCTTT. Amino acid sequence: CASSEPMTGPTEAFF. The V and J genes are TRBV6-1 and TRBJ1-1, with 7 bases fitting TRBD1. Germline CDR1 MNHNS, CDR2 SASEGT. V shed 3 bases and J 4 bases; nucleotides not matched to a gene: 8. The CDR3 loop spans 15 amino acids.

This clone was observed a single time. V usage is TRBV5-4 and J usage is TRBJ2-3, with TRBD2 matching 9 bases. Germline loops: CDR1 SGHNT, CDR2 YYREEE (reference sequence). V dropped 4 bases and J dropped 5; count of bases not matched to a gene: 11. This CDR3 is 16 amino acids long. The CDR3 is CASSLLGLAEQDTQYF. In DNA form, the CDR3 reads TGTGCCAGCAGCCTGCTGGGACTAGCCGAGCAAGATACGCAGTATTTT.

The chain employs TRBV25-1 and TRBJ2-7; D may be TRBD1 (6 bases). The V gene's germline CDR1 is MGHDK and CDR2 SYGVNS. Trimming shortened V by 1 base and J by 5 bases, and 15 bases separated the two germline ends. The CDR3 sequence is 15 residues long. The CDR3 DNA is TGTGCCAGCAGTGAATTAACAGGGCCGCGGAACGAGCAGTACTTC. Protein product: CASSELTGPRNEQYF.